The 8 T cell receptor beta chains reported below all come from one sample, sequenced in a study of CD8+CD57+ T cells in acquired aplastic anemia (dated by TCRdb to the late 2010s). These reads were obtained on an Illumina HiSeq 2000. Profiling of TCR beta VDJ combinations and CDR3 sequences used genomic DNA as the template. TCRdb trimmed the raw reads at Q25, called clones with MiXCR and kept productive beta chains. A single entry per CDR3 protein holds the most common genes and DNA from its merged rows. The sample contains about 200,000 distinct CDR3 sequences, less than 75% of them found a single time. Of the sample, roughly 61% falls within the top ten clones. Expansion of CD8+CD57+ cells had been shown by flow cytometry in the patients chosen for sequencing. The sequenced sample was sorted CD4+, CD8+, or CD8+CD57+ T cells (not recorded which) from PBMCs. These receptors all stem from a human donor with aplastic anemia.

This clonotype was counted only a few times. This rearrangement joins TRBV7-3 to TRBJ2-1; no clear D. The CDR3 loop spans 15 amino acids. V gave up 5 bases and J gave up 0 bases, with 11 bases separating them. Germline V gives CDR1 SGHTA, CDR2 FQGTGA. In DNA form, the CDR3 reads TGTGCCAGCAGCCCTGACTTGAGCTCCTACAATGAGCAGTTCTTC. Translation gives CASSPDLSSYNEQFF. The variable domain in full, completed from reference TRBV7-3 and TRBJ2-1, reads GAGVSQTPSNKVTEKGKYVELRCDPISGHTALYWYRQSLGQGPEFLIYFQGTGAADDSGLPNDRFFAVRPEGSVSTLKIQRTERGDSAVYLCASSPDLSSYNEQFFGPGTRLTVL.

This chain joins TRBV10-2 and TRBJ1-2, with D tentatively TRBD1 (5 bases). V was cut by 6 bases and J by 6 bases, with 23 bases left in between. CDR1 is WSHSY and CDR2 is SAAADI in the germline V gene. The CDR3 extends over 16 amino acids. DNA of the CDR3: TGCGCCAGCAGAGGGGCGGATCCTTTTCCCAGAGATGGCTACACCTTC. Its translation is CASRGADPFPRDGYTF.

This clonotype has only one observation. This chain joins TRBV12-3 or TRBV12-4 and TRBJ2-7, with D maybe TRBD1 (6 bases). This CDR3 has 14 residues. V dropped 5 bases and J dropped 3 bases, with 14 bases sitting between them. The CDR3: CASSLRQDSYEQYF. The CDR3 DNA follows: TGTGCCAGCAGTCTTCGACAGGACAGCTACGAGCAGTACTTC.

As regards this clonotype: Relative to the germline gene, one junction end is altered; a read error may explain this. This chain links TRBV10-3 with TRBJ2-3; TRBD2 matches at 10 bases. The CDR3 length is 17 residues. The germline V gene has CDR1 ENHRY and CDR2 SYGVKD. CDR3 DNA sequence: TGTGCCGTCAGTGAGCCTATGCTAGCGGGAGTCTTAGATACGCAGTATTTT. Translating it yields CAVSEPMLAGVLDTQYF.

The chain recombines TRBV9 with TRBJ2-1; tentatively, D is TRBD2 (6 bases). V dropped 0 bases and J dropped 5 bases, with 12 bases sitting between them. The CDR3 is 15 amino acids. The germline CDR1 and CDR2 sequences are SGDLS and YYNGEE. CDR3 DNA: TGTGCCAGCAGCGTAGCTAGCGTTCGGGACAATGAGCAGTTCTTC. Its protein product is CASSVASVRDNEQFF.

This clonotype was counted a few times. CDR3 in amino acids: CSARDLAGTQYNEQFF. CDR3 nucleotide sequence: TGCAGTGCTAGAGATCTAGCGGGGACCCAATACAATGAGCAGTTCTTC. This chain connects TRBV20-1 to TRBJ2-1; 9 bases agree with TRBD2. In germline, CDR1 is DFQATT, CDR2 SNEGSKA (reference sequence). V dropped 0 bases and J dropped 4; count of bases not matched to a gene: 7. CDR3 size: 16 residues.

The chain uses TRBV20-1 and TRBJ2-7; D unclear. This CDR3 is built from 12 residues. CDR1 DFQATT and CDR2 SNEGSKA come from the germline V gene (reference sequence). V was clipped by 5 bases and J by 2 bases, with 10 bases between them. Here the CDR3 DNA reads TGCAGTGCTCACGATAAAACCTACGAGCAGTACTTC. Translated: CSAHDKTYEQYF.

This rearrangement joins TRBV12-3 or TRBV12-4 to TRBJ1-1; 7 bases line up with TRBD1. The CDR3 sequence is 12 residues long. After removal of 10 bases from V and 4 bases from J, the junction contained 6 bases not matched to a gene. The CDR3 loop is CATQGGVTEAFF. Written as DNA, the CDR3 is TGTGCCACTCAGGGGGGGGTCACTGAAGCTTTCTTT.